The 22 T cell receptor beta chains listed next were all sequenced from one sample in a study of blood T cell repertoires in COVID-19. The data were produced by immunoSEQ multiplex PCR, yet TCRdb's version contains in-frame clones alone and is incomplete. The sample contains around 71,000 clones, 86% of which appear only once. The specimen was peripheral blood. These receptors came from a woman between 55 and 75 years old with acute or convalescent COVID-19.

V and J are TRBV28 and TRBJ2-5; 8 bases align to TRBD2. Germline V gene sequence: CDR1 MDHEN, CDR2 SYDVKM. The CDR3 has 15 amino acids. Trimming removed 5 bases from V and 1 base from J; junction bases left unmatched: 6. CDR3 in DNA: TGTGCCAGCAGTCTCGCGGGGGGCTCCCAAGAGACCCAGTACTTC. Amino acid sequence: CASSLAGGSQETQYF.

The V and J genes are TRBV12-3 or TRBV12-4 and TRBJ1-1; no clear D gene. The CDR3 totals 11 residues. The V end was cut by 8 bases, the J end by 1 base, with 5 bases between. Here the CDR3 DNA reads TGTGCCAGCGAGGGGAACACTGAAGCTTTCTTT. Residues: CASEGNTEAFF.

The V gene is TRBV2, the J gene TRBJ1-2; D remains ambiguous. CDR3 length equals 14 residues. V was trimmed by 3 bases and J by 0 bases, leaving 8 bases between them. The germline V gene encodes CDR1 SNHLY and CDR2 FYNNEI. Here the CDR3 DNA reads TGTGCCAGCAGTGAGGAGGTGACTAACTATGGCTACACCTTC. It codes for CASSEEVTNYGYTF.

The J gene is TRBJ2-4, the V gene TRBV29-1, with 7 bases identical to TRBD1. CDR3 length: 14 amino acids. Looked up from germline, CDR1 is SQVTM and CDR2 is ANQGSEA. With V trimmed by 7 bases and J by 4 bases, 10 bases remained unmatched. The CDR3 DNA reads as TGCAGCGGGAAGGGGGCCGGGGAGAAAAACATTCAGTACTTC. It translates to CSGKGAGEKNIQYF. The complete variable domain, with remaining parts taken from reference TRBV29-1 and TRBJ2-4, reads SAVISQKPSRDICQRGTSLTIQCQVDSQVTMMFWYRQQPGQSLTLIATANQGSEATYESGFVIDKFPISRPNLTFSTLTVSNMSPEDSSIYLCSGKGAGEKNIQYFGAGTRLSVL.

V and J are TRBV27 and TRBJ1-5; D is possibly TRBD1 (5 bases). The germline CDR1 and CDR2 sequences are MNHEY and SMNVEV (reference sequence). The CDR3 is 12 amino acids. With 5 bases removed from V and 6 bases from J, the gap between germline ends came to 8 bases. The CDR3 is CASSDRGQPQHF. In nucleotides, the CDR3 is TGTGCCAGCAGTGATAGGGGTCAGCCCCAGCATTTT.

The chain uses TRBV29-1 and TRBJ2-7; 10 bases map to TRBD2. The CDR3 covers 13 residues. Germline V gene data show CDR1 as SQVTM and CDR2 as ANQGSEA. V lost 5 bases, J lost 3 bases, and 4 bases stayed unmatched. DNA for the CDR3: TGCAGCGTTTTAGGACTAGCGGACTACGAGCAGTACTTC. Its translation: CSVLGLADYEQYF.

The genes are TRBV11-2 and TRBJ1-1, with a possible D match to TRBD1 (6 bases). Germline values: CDR1 SGHAT, CDR2 FQNNGV. This CDR3 has 14 amino acids. V lost 5 bases and J lost 7, with 17 bases in between. CDR3 amino acids: CASSQQGWIGEAFF. In DNA, the CDR3 is TGTGCCAGCAGCCAACAGGGATGGATCGGTGAAGCTTTCTTT.

V gene TRBV4-2 combines with J gene TRBJ1-2, with TRBD1 as a possible D gene (5 bases). Trimming removed 0 bases from V and 7 bases from J, with 15 bases in between. The CDR3 runs 15 residues. Germline CDR1 LGHNA, CDR2 YNFKEQ. CDR3 in amino acids: CASSQDSGGRGGYTF. CDR3 in DNA: TGTGCCAGCAGCCAAGATTCAGGAGGGAGGGGTGGCTACACCTTC.

The chain links TRBV2 to TRBJ2-1; tentatively, D is TRBD2 (5 bases). The germline gives CDR1 SNHLY, CDR2 FYNNEI. V lost 2 bases and J 4 bases, leaving 9 bases between the germline ends. This CDR3 has 14 residues. Here the CDR3 DNA reads TGTGCCAGCAGTGAATTAGCGAGTTACAATGAGCAGTTCTTC. Amino acid sequence: CASSELASYNEQFF.

CDR3 amino acids: CASSLETGGGEQFF. CDR3 in DNA: TGTGCCAGCAGCTTAGAGACAGGGGGCGGGGAGCAGTTCTTC. The V and J genes are TRBV5-8 and TRBJ2-1; the match to TRBD1 covers 10 bases. V dropped 2 bases and J dropped 10; count of bases not matched to a gene: 6. CDR1 is SGHTS, CDR2 YDEGEE, per germline. CDR3 size: 14 residues.

Only a few counts were recorded for this clone. V and J are TRBV6-4 and TRBJ2-7; 9 nucleotides align to TRBD2. Germline CDR1 and CDR2: MRHNA and SNTAGT. The CDR3 loop spans 14 amino acids. V was clipped by 11 bases and J by 2 bases; unmatched bases: 10. The chain's CDR3 is CAPGVASGTYEQYF. In DNA form, the CDR3 reads TGTGCCCCGGGGGTGGCTAGCGGGACCTACGAGCAGTACTTC.

The gene calls are TRBV5-4 and TRBJ1-1; 9 nucleotides align to TRBD1. Per germline, CDR1 SGHNT and CDR2 YYREEE (reference sequence). This CDR3 comprises 15 residues. V was pared by 0 bases and J by 3 bases, with 3 bases of the junction left unmatched. CDR3 coding DNA: TGTGCCAGCAGCTTGGCCGGACAGGGGTACACTGAAGCTTTCTTT. This codes for CASSLAGQGYTEAFF.

The chain has TRBV5-1 and TRBJ2-7, with a weak D call TRBD1 (6 bases). The germline CDR1 and CDR2 sequences are SGHRS and YFSETQ. V gave up 0 bases and J gave up 1 base, with 11 bases separating them. The CDR3 has 15 residues. The CDR3 sequence: CASSLGGLPSYEQYF. The CDR3 bases are TGCGCCAGCAGCTTGGGGGGGCTCCCGTCCTACGAGCAGTACTTC.

This chain links TRBV19 with TRBJ2-4; 9 nucleotides match TRBD1. Germline V gene lookup returns CDR1 LNHDA and CDR2 SQIVND (reference sequence). This CDR3 has 18 residues. The V and J ends lost 3 bases and 2 bases, in that order; junction bases with no gene match: 11. Here the CDR3 reads CASSMGSPGTGSKNIQYF. DNA of the CDR3: TGTGCCAGTAGTATGGGCAGTCCCGGGACAGGGTCCAAAAACATTCAGTACTTC.

The chain joins TRBV18 to TRBJ1-1; a possible D gene is TRBD1 (5 bases). CDR3 size: 17 residues. Trimming cost V 3 bases and J 4 bases, with 21 bases left between them. Germline lookup yields CDR1 KGHSH and CDR2 LQKENI. The CDR3 region has the DNA TGTGCCAGCTCACCTCGGAGGGGAACGGGGAGCGGCACTGAAGCTTTCTTT. Amino acid sequence: CASSPRRGTGSGTEAFF.

The gene calls are TRBV11-1 and TRBJ1-1, with 8 nucleotides matching TRBD1. The CDR3 extends over 15 amino acids. V shed 5 bases, J shed 0 bases, and the junction held 5 bases outside the gene matches. Germline V gene data show CDR1 as SGHAT and CDR2 as FQDESV (reference sequence). CDR3 residues: CASSLRQGMNTEAFF. The CDR3 nucleotides are TGTGCCAGCAGCCTCCGACAGGGGATGAACACTGAAGCTTTCTTT.

This clone was seen repeatedly, ten times or more. The CDR3 protein is CAISDADRWNTEAFF. The DNA for the CDR3 is TGTGCCATCTCAGACGCGGACAGATGGAACACTGAAGCTTTCTTT. The rearrangement uses TRBV6-6 and TRBJ1-1, with D tentatively TRBD1 (6 bases). The CDR3 runs to 15 residues. Trimming cost V 10 bases and J 1 base, with 19 bases left between them. In germline, CDR1 is MNHNY, CDR2 SVGAGI (reference sequence).

The rearrangement links TRBV6-5 to TRBJ1-5, with D maybe TRBD1 (5 bases). Germline CDR1 is MNHEY and CDR2 is SVGAGI. Trimming removed 5 bases at V and 4 bases at J, with 9 bases between. The CDR3 has 13 residues. CDR3 nucleotides: TGTGCCAGCAGTCCCCAGGGAAATCAGCCCCAGCATTTT. Its protein is CASSPQGNQPQHF.

This chain links TRBV7-6 with TRBJ2-1; TRBD2 matches 8 bases. The CDR3 spans 18 residues. In germline, CDR1 is SGHVS, CDR2 FNYEAQ. The V segment lost 2 bases and the J segment 4 bases; nucleotides outside the gene matches: 13. The CDR3 bases are TGTGCCAGCAGCTTATCACCCATGGCGGGGGGTCCATACAATGAGCAGTTCTTC. Its protein is CASSLSPMAGGPYNEQFF.

V usage is TRBV5-6 and J usage is TRBJ2-1, with 9 bases matching TRBD1. The J segment lost 10 bases and the V segment lost 4 bases, leaving 15 bases of the junction unmatched. From germline, CDR1 is SGHDT and CDR2 YYEEEE. This CDR3 spans 16 amino acids. The CDR3 bases are TGTGCCAGCAGCCCCGCGACAGGGGGGCCTTTCGGGGAGCAGTTCTTC. Its protein is CASSPATGGPFGEQFF.

This sequence joins TRBV7-2 and TRBJ1-1, with 7 bases matching TRBD1. The CDR3 loop spans 16 amino acids. Germline values: CDR1 SGHTA, CDR2 FQGNSA. With V trimmed by 5 bases and J by 1 base, 10 bases remained unmatched. This CDR3 reads CASSRQGTIQNTEAFF. In DNA, the CDR3 is TGTGCCAGCAGCAGACAGGGAACGATTCAGAACACTGAAGCTTTCTTT.

DNA for the CDR3: TGTGCCAGCAGCCAATCACACAGGGGGCTTGGTGAAGCTTTCTTT. This codes for CASSQSHRGLGEAFF. This sequence joins TRBV14 and TRBJ1-1; TRBD1 aligns across 9 bases. The CDR3 runs 15 residues. Germline V gene lookup returns CDR1 SGHDN and CDR2 FVKESK. The V segment lost 2 bases and the J segment 7 bases; nucleotides outside the gene matches: 8.